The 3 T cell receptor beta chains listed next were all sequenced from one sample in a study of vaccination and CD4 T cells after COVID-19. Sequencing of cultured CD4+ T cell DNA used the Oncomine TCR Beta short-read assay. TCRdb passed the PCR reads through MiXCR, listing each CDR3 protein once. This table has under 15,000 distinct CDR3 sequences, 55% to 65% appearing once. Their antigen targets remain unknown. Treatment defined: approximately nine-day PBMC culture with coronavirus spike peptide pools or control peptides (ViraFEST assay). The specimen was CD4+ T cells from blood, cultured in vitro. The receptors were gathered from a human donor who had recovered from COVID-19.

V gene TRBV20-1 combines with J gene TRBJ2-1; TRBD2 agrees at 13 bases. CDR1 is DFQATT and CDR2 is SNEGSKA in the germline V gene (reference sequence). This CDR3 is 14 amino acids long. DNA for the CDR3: TGCAGCGCCGGACTAGCGGGAGACCCGCGTAAGCAGTTCTTC. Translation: CSAGLAGDPRKQFF.

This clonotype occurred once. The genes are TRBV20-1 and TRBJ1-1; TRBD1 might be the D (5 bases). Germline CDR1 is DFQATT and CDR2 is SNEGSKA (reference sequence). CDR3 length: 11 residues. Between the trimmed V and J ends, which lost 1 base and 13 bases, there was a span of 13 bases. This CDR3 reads CSARGKGEVFF. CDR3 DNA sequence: TGCAGTGCTAGAGGGAAAGGGGAGGTTTTCTTT.

DNA of the CDR3: TGTGCCAGCAGCTTGGGGGGGGCGGGAGGAGAGACCCAGTACTTC. This encodes CASSLGGAGGETQYF. The V gene is TRBV7-8, the J gene TRBJ2-5; TRBD2 aligns across 8 bases. The V segment lost 3 bases and the J segment 4 bases; nucleotides outside the gene matches: 7. Per the germline V gene, CDR1 is SGHVS and CDR2 is FQNEAQ. The CDR3 is 15 residues long. The whole variable domain, filled in from reference TRBV7-8 and TRBJ2-5, reads GAGVSQSPRYKVAKRGQDVALRCDPISGHVSLFWYQQALGQGPEFLTYFQNEAQLDKSGLPSDRFFAERPEGSVSTLKIQRTQQEDSAVYLCASSLGGAGGETQYFGPGTRLLVL.